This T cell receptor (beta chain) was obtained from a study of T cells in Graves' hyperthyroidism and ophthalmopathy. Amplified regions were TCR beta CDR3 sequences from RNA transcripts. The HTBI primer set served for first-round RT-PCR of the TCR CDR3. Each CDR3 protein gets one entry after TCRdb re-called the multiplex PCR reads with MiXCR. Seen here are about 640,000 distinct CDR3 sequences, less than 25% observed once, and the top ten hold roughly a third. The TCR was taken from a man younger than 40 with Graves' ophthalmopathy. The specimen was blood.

The CDR3 sequence is CSARVGFNQPQHF. CDR3 sequence (DNA): TGCAGTGCTAGAGTAGGCTTTAATCAGCCCCAGCATTTT. The chain is built from TRBV20-1 and TRBJ1-5; D is unclear. The CDR3 covers 13 residues. V lost 1 base and J 4 bases, leaving 8 bases between the germline ends. CDR1 DFQATT and CDR2 SNEGSKA come from the germline V gene (reference sequence).